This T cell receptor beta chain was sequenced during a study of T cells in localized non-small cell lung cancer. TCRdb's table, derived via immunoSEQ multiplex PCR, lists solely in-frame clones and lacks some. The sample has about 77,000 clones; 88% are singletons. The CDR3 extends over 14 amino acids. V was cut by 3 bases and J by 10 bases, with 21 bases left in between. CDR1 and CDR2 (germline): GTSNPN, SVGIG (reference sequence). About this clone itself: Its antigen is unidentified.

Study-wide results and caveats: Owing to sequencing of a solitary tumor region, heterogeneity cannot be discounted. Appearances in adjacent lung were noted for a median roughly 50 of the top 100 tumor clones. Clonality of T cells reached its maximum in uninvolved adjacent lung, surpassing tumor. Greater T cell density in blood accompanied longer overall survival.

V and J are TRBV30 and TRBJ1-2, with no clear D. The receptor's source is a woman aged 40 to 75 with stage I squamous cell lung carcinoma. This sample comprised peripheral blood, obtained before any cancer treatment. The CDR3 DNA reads TGTGCCTGGAGCCACCCCGGAGGTCCATTCCCCTACACCTTC. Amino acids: CAWSHPGGPFPYTF.